This T cell receptor (beta chain) was captured in a study of shared clonotypes between healthy human individuals. Study results and limitations: Tissue TCR repertoires likely differ from these blood-only repertoires. A small donor pool kept down the genetic and exposure-history diversity that was represented.

About this clone itself: The antigen remains unidentified.

Clones were read by immunoSEQ multiplex PCR, and TCRdb kept only the in-frame ones, dropping some. The repertoire includes about 2.4 million clones, 93% of them detected once, and around 0.4% sits in the top ten. Per the germline V gene, CDR1 is MDHEN and CDR2 is SYDVKM. V dropped 5 bases and J dropped 7 bases, with 14 bases sitting between them. The CDR3 covers 13 residues. V usage is TRBV28 and J usage is TRBJ1-2; no reliable D call. The material sequenced was naive CD4+ T cells from PBMCs. Subset reported: CD45RA+ positively selected. This receptor was taken from a man aged 18-30 years in good health. Some clones in this sample may be carry-over from other donors' samples. CDR3 amino acids: CASSGFVLGGYTF. The DNA for the CDR3 is TGTGCCAGCAGTGGGTTCGTACTCGGTGGCTACACCTTC.